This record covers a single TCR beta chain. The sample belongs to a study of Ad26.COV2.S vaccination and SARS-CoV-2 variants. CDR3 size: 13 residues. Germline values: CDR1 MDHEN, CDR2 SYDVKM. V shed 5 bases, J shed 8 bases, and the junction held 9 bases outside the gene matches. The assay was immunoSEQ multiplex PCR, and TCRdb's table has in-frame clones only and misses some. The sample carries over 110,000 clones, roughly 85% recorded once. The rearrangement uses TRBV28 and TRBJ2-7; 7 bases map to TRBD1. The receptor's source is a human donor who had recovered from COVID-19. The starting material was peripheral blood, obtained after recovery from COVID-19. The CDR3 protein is CASSLGQDWKQYF. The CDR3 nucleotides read TGTGCCAGCAGTCTCGGACAGGACTGGAAGCAGTACTTC.